This T cell receptor (beta chain) is drawn from a study of blood T cell repertoires in COVID-19. Method: immunoSEQ multiplex PCR; TCRdb's copy keeps in-frame clones and lacks some. This table holds about 180,000 clones, approximately 86% found once. The CDR3 contains 15 residues. Germline values: CDR1 KGHSH, CDR2 LQKENI. After removal of 2 bases from V and 2 bases from J, the junction contained 2 bases not matched to a gene. The chain uses TRBV18 and TRBJ2-2, with TRBD2 identical over 7 bases. This clonotype was obtained from a man aged 45 to 65 with active or convalescent COVID-19. The specimen sequenced was peripheral blood. CDR3 protein: CASSPWGGNTGELFF. In DNA form, the CDR3 reads TGTGCCAGCTCACCATGGGGGGGTAACACCGGGGAGCTGTTTTTT.